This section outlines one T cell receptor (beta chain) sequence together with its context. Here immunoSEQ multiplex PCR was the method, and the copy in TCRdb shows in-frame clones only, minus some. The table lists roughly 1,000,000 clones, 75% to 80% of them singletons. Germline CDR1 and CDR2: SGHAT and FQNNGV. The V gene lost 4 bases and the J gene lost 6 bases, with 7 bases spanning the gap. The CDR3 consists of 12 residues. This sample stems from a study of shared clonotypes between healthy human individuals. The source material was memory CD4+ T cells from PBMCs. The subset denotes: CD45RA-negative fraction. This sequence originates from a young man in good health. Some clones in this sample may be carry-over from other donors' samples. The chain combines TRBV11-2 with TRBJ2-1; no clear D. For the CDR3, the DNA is TGTGCCAGCAGCTCGAATGCCAATGAGCAGTTCTTC. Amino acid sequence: CASSSNANEQFF.